This passage covers 17 T cell receptor beta chains from one sample sequenced in a study of blood T cell repertoires in COVID-19. Profiled with immunoSEQ multiplex PCR; TCRdb holds only in-frame clones, not every one. The top ten clones hold 15% to 20% of a sample with roughly 87,000 clones, around 85% of them seen once. The sequencing sample was made of peripheral blood. These receptors were taken from a woman aged 55-69 years with acute or convalescent COVID-19.

This rearrangement joins TRBV10-3 to TRBJ1-3, with no clear D. Germline lookup yields CDR1 ENHRY and CDR2 SYGVKD. V was shortened by 4 bases and J by 0 bases, with 4 bases between the two germline ends. The CDR3 runs 13 residues. CDR3: CAISGSSGNTIYF. The CDR3 DNA sequence: TGTGCCATCAGTGGGAGCTCTGGAAACACCATATATTTT.

The CDR3 region has the DNA TGTGCCAGCTCACCAACAGGGGATACCTACTACGAGCAGTACTTC. It specifies CASSPTGDTYYEQYF. The chain couples TRBV18 to TRBJ2-7; 7 bases agree with TRBD1. V lost 2 bases and J lost 3; bases outside the gene matches: 7. Germline V lookup: CDR1 KGHSH, CDR2 LQKENI. The CDR3 sequence is 15 residues long.

V gene TRBV9 combines with J gene TRBJ1-3; D is perhaps TRBD1 (5 bases). The CDR3 has 19 amino acids. The germline gives CDR1 SGDLS, CDR2 YYNGEE. Deletions cut 0 bases from V and 2 bases from J, with 21 bases between. CDR3 amino acids: CASSVAAPQGRFTGNTIYF. The CDR3 DNA reads TGTGCCAGCAGCGTAGCAGCCCCGCAGGGTAGATTTACTGGAAACACCATATATTTT.

V gene TRBV5-5 combines with J gene TRBJ2-5, with D tentatively TRBD2 (5 bases). The CDR3 is made up of 15 amino acids. Germline assignment: CDR1 SGHKS and CDR2 YYEKEE (reference sequence). With 4 bases removed from V and 0 bases from J, the gap between germline ends came to 13 bases. The CDR3 reads CASSPGLQYQETQYF. The CDR3 DNA reads TGTGCCAGCAGCCCTGGACTTCAGTACCAAGAGACCCAGTACTTC. The full variable domain, rest sourced from reference TRBV5-5 and TRBJ2-5, is DAGVTQSPTHLIKTRGQQVTLRCSPISGHKSVSWYQQVLGQGPQFIFQYYEKEERGRGNFPDRFSARQFPNYSSELNVNALLLGDSALYLCASSPGLQYQETQYFGPGTRLLVL.

The chain is built from TRBV28 and TRBJ1-1; maybe TRBD1 (6 bases). The CDR3 is 14 amino acids. Germline V gene sequence: CDR1 MDHEN, CDR2 SYDVKM. Between the trimmed V and J ends, which lost 5 bases and 1 base, there was a span of 11 bases. The CDR3 DNA follows: TGTGCCAGCAGTCCCACAGGGTCGAACACTGAAGCTTTCTTT. The encoded protein is CASSPTGSNTEAFF.

The sample holds a few counts of this clone. The V gene is TRBV3-1 (or the pseudogene TRBV3-2), the J gene TRBJ2-5, with 8 bases aligning to TRBD2. V gave up 1 base and J gave up 7 bases; unmatched junction bases: 5. CDR3 size: 14 residues. The germline CDR1 and CDR2 sequences are LGHDT and YNNKEL (reference sequence). CDR3: CASSQAVRGGTQYF. The CDR3 region has the DNA TGTGCCAGCAGCCAAGCTGTACGGGGGGGGACCCAGTACTTC.

This clone was detected only a few times. The J gene is TRBJ1-2, the V gene TRBV9; no clear D. The ends were cut back, 0 bases at V and 5 bases at J, with 11 bases in the middle. Looked up from germline, CDR1 is SGDLS and CDR2 is YYNGEE. CDR3 length: 14 residues. In DNA, the CDR3 is TGTGCCAGCAGCGTAGAAATAGGACTGTATGGCTACACCTTC. This translates into CASSVEIGLYGYTF. Together with reference TRBV9 and TRBJ1-2, the CDR3 gives the full variable domain: DSGVTQTPKHLITATGQRVTLRCSPRSGDLSVYWYQQSLDQGLQFLIQYYNGEERAKGNILERFSAQQFPDLHSELNLSSLELGDSALYFCASSVEIGLYGYTFGSGTRLTVV.

The chain recombines TRBV30 with TRBJ2-7, with D maybe TRBD2 (7 bases). The germline CDR1 and CDR2 sequences are GTSNPN and SVGIG (reference sequence). The CDR3 has 12 residues. The V gene lost 7 bases and the J gene lost 1 base, with 11 bases spanning the gap. This CDR3 reads CALAGASYEQYF. The CDR3 DNA is TGTGCCTTGGCGGGGGCATCCTACGAGCAGTACTTC.

This clone has just one count. This sequence joins TRBV19 and TRBJ2-5; 10 nucleotides align to TRBD1. In germline, CDR1 is LNHDA, CDR2 SQIVND (reference sequence). The CDR3 covers 15 residues. The ends lost 4 bases at V and 5 bases at J; junction bases unmatched: 7. In nucleotides, the CDR3 is TGTGCCAGTAGTACCGGGACAGGGGCGGGGGAGACCCAGTACTTC. Translating it yields CASSTGTGAGETQYF.

A few counts support this clone. The chain combines TRBV6-5 with TRBJ1-3; 8 nucleotides match TRBD1. This CDR3 comprises 13 residues. Germline values: CDR1 MNHEY, CDR2 SVGAGI. With V trimmed by 11 bases and J by 0 bases, 3 bases remained unmatched. The CDR3 DNA is TGTGCCGGACAGGGATACTCTGGAAACACCATATATTTT. It specifies CAGQGYSGNTIYF.

The rearrangement links TRBV5-1 to TRBJ2-3; D possibly corresponds to TRBD1 (6 bases). Trimming removed 7 bases from V and 1 base from J, with 10 bases in between. The CDR3 is 13 amino acids. Germline CDR1 reads SGHRS; CDR2 reads YFSETQ. The CDR3 sequence is CASGEGGTDTQYF. DNA of the CDR3: TGCGCCAGCGGTGAGGGGGGCACAGATACGCAGTATTTT.

V is TRBV5-1 and J is TRBJ1-2; a weak D match, TRBD1 (5 bases). The CDR3 has 16 residues. The germline CDR1 and CDR2 sequences are SGHRS and YFSETQ. V lost 2 bases and J lost 4, with 18 bases in between. The CDR3 reads CASSLGAGRHLYGYTF. CDR3 sequence (DNA): TGCGCCAGCAGCTTAGGGGCAGGGCGGCACCTCTATGGCTACACCTTC.

This chain joins TRBV28 and TRBJ2-7; 7 bases agree with TRBD1. CDR1 is MDHEN and CDR2 is SYDVKM in the germline V gene. Trimming cost V 4 bases and J 4 bases; bases outside gene matches: 4. The CDR3 extends over 13 amino acids. The CDR3 sequence: CASSWGTAYEQYF. The CDR3 DNA reads as TGTGCCAGCAGTTGGGGGACAGCATACGAGCAGTACTTC. The full variable domain, in which reference TRBV28 and TRBJ2-7 provide the parts outside the CDR3, is DVKVTQSSRYLVKRTGEKVFLECVQDMDHENMFWYRQDPGLGLRLIYFSYDVKMKEKGDIPEGYSVSREKKERFSLILESASTNQTSMYLCASSWGTAYEQYFGPGTRLTVT.

The chain combines TRBV29-1 with TRBJ1-2; TRBD1 aligns across 10 bases. The CDR3 runs to 12 residues. Germline-derived CDR1 and CDR2 are SQVTM and ANQGSEA. Trimming took 3 bases from V and 5 from J; bases not matched to a gene: 0. The CDR3 is CSVEDRGYGYTF. The CDR3 nucleotides are TGCAGCGTTGAGGACAGGGGGTATGGCTACACCTTC.

The chain employs TRBV2 and TRBJ2-3; TRBD2 aligns across 16 bases. Germline CDR1 and CDR2: SNHLY and FYNNEI. Trimming cost V 5 bases and J 4 bases; bases outside gene matches: 9. The CDR3 length is 18 residues. CDR3 DNA: TGTGCCAGCAGTAAGAGAGGGACTAGCGGGGGGGGCGCAGATACGCAGTATTTT. Protein product: CASSKRGTSGGGADTQYF.

The chain has TRBV5-4 and TRBJ1-6; D is perhaps TRBD1 (5 bases). CDR3 length: 16 amino acids. Per the germline V gene, CDR1 is SGHNT and CDR2 is YYREEE (reference sequence). Trimming cost V 3 bases and J 0 bases, with 10 bases left between them. CDR3 DNA sequence: TGTGCCAGCAGCTCGGAGGGGATCTCCTATAATTCACCCCTCCACTTT. Its translation is CASSSEGISYNSPLHF.

This chain joins TRBV28 and TRBJ1-2; D not certain. This CDR3 has 13 amino acids. The ends were cut back, 1 base at V and 0 bases at J, with 3 bases in the middle. CDR1 and CDR2 (germline): MDHEN, SYDVKM. The CDR3 loop is CASSLSANYGYTF. CDR3 DNA sequence: TGTGCCAGCAGTTTATCGGCTAACTATGGCTACACCTTC.